Sequencing of this T cell receptor (beta chain) was carried out in a study of T cell clonality in common variable immunodeficiency. Study-wide results and limits: CVID subjects shared fewer TCRbeta clones than healthy controls did.

The table lists this clone with many counts. The antigen remains undetermined. The DNA ends 3 residues before the CDR3 does, and the rest of the CDR3 is filled in from the germline J gene. Measured with immunoSEQ multiplex PCR; TCRdb has only the in-frame clones, and not every one. The data show about 60,000 clones, with none appearing a single time. The germline V gene encodes CDR1 KGHSH and CDR2 LQKENI. The CDR3 contains 13 residues. V lost 6 bases and J 0 bases, leaving 8 bases between the germline ends. The receptor was derived from a person aged 18-70 years in good health. The sample comprised peripheral blood mononuclear cells. This chain links TRBV18 with TRBJ1-1; no definite D call. Partial CDR3 DNA: TGTGCCAGCTCCCCGGGTCTGAACACTGAA. It yields the protein CASSPGLNTE. The entire CDR3 sequence reads CASSPGLNTEAFF.